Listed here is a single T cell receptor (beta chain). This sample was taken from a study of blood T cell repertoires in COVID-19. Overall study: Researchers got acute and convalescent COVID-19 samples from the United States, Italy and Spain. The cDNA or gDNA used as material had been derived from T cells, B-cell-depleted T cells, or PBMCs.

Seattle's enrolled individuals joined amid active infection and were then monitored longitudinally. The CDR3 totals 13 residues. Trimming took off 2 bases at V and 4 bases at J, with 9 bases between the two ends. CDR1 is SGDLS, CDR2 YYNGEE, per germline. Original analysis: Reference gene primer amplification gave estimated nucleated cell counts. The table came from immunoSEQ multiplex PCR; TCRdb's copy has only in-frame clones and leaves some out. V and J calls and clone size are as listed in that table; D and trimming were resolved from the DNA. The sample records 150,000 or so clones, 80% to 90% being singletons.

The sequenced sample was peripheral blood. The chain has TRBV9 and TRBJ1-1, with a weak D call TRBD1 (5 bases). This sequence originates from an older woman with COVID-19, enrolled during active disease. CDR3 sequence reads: CASSVAGATEAFF. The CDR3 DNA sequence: TGTGCCAGCAGCGTTGCTGGGGCCACTGAAGCTTTCTTT.